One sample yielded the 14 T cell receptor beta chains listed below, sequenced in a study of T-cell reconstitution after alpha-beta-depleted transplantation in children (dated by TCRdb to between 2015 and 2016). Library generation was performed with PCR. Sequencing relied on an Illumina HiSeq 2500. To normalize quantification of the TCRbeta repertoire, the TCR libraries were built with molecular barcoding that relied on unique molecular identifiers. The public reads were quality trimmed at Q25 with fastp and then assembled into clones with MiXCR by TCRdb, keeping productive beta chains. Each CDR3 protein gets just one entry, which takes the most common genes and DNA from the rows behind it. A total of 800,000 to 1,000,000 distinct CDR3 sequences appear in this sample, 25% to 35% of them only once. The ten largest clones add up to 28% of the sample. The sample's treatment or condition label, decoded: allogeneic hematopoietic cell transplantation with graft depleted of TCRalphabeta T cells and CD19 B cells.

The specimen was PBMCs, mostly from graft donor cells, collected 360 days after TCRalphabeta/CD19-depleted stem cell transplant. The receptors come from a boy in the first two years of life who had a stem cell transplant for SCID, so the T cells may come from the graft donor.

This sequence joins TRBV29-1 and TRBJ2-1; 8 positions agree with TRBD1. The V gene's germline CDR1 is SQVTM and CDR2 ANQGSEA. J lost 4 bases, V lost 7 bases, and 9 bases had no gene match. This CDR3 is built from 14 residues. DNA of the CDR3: TGCAGCGCTTCCCGGACAGGGATATACAATGAGCAGTTCTTC. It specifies CSASRTGIYNEQFF.

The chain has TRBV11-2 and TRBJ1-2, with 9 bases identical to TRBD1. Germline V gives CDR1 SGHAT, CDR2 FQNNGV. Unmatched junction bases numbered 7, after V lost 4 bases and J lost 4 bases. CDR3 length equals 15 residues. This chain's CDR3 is CASSSPDRGFYGYTF. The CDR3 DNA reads TGTGCCAGCAGCTCCCCGGACAGGGGATTCTATGGCTACACCTTC.

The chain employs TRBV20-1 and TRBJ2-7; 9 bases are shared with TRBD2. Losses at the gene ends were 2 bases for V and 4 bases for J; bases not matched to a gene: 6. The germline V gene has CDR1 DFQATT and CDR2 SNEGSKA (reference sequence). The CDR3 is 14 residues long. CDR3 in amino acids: CSARPRGGLYEQYF. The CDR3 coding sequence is TGCAGTGCTAGACCGCGGGGGGGCCTTTACGAGCAGTACTTC.

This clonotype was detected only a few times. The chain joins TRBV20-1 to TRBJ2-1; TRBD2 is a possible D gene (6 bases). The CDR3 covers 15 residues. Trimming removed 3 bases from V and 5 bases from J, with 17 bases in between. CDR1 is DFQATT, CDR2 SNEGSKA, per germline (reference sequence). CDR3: CSARGGLRDHNEQFF. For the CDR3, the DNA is TGCAGTGCTAGGGGGGGACTTCGCGACCACAATGAGCAGTTCTTC.

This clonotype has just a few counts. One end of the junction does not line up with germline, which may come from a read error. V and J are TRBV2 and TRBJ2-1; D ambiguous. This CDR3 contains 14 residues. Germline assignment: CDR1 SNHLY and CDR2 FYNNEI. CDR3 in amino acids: CASIEGVSYNEQFF. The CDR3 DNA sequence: TGTGCCAGCATTGAAGGAGTCTCCTACAATGAGCAGTTCTTC.

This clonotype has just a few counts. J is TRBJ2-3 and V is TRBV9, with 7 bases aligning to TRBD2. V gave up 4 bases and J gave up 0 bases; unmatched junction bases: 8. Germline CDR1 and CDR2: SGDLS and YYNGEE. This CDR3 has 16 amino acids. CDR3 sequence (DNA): TGTGCCAGCAGCTCGTGGCCTAGCGGAAGCACAGATACGCAGTATTTT. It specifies CASSSWPSGSTDTQYF.

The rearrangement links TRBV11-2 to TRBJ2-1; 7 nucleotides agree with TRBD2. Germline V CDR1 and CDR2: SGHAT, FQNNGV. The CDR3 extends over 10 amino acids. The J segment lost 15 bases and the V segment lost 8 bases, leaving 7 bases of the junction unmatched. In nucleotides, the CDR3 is TGTGCCAGCGGGGGGAGGGCACCGTTCTTC. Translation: CASGGRAPFF.

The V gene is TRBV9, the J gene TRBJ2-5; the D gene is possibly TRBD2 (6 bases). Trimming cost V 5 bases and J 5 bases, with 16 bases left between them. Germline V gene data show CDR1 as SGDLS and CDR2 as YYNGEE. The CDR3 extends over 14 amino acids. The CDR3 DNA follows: TGTGCCAGCAGGAAAAGGCTAGCGATGGAGACCCAGTACTTC. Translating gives CASRKRLAMETQYF.

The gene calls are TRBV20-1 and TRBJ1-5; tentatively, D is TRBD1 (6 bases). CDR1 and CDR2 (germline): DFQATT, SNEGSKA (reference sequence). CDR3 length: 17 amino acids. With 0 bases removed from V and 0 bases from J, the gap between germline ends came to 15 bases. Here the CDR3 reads CSARDSGDPYSNQPQHF. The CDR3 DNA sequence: TGCAGTGCTAGAGATTCAGGGGACCCCTATAGCAATCAGCCCCAGCATTTT.

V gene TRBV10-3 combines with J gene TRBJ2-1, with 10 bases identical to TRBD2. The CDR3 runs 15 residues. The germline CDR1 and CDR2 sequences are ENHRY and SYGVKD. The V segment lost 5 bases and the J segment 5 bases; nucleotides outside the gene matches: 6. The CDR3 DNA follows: TGTGCCATCAGTCCAGCGGGGGGGCCTAACAATGAGCAGTTCTTC. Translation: CAISPAGGPNNEQFF.

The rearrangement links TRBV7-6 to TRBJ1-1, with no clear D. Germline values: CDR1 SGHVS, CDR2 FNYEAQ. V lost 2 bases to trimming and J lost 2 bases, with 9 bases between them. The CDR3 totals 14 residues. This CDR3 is CASSLTRINTEAFF. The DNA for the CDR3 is TGTGCCAGCAGCTTAACTCGCATCAACACTGAAGCTTTCTTT. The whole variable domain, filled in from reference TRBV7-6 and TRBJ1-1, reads GAGVSQSPRYKVTKRGQDVALRCDPISGHVSLYWYRQALGQGPEFLTYFNYEAQQDKSGLPNDRFSAERPEGSISTLTIQRTEQRDSAMYRCASSLTRINTEAFFGQGTRLTVV.

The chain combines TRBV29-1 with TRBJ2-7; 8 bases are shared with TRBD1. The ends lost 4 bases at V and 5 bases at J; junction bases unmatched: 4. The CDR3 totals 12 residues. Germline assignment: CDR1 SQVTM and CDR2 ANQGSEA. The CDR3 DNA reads TGCAGCGTTGGTCCGGACAGGGACGAGCAGTACTTC. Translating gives CSVGPDRDEQYF.

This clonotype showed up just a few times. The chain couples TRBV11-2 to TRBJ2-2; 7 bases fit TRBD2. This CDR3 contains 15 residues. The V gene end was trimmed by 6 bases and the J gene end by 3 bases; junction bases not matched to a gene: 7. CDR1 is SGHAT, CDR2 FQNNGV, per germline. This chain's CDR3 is CASRLSGTYTGELFF. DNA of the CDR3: TGTGCCAGCAGACTGAGCGGGACGTACACCGGGGAGCTGTTTTTT.

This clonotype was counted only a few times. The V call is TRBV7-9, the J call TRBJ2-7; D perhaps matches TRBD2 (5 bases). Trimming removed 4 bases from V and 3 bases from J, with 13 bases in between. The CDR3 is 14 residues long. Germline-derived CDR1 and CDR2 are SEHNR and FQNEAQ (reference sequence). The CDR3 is CASSSRANFYEQYF. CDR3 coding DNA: TGTGCCAGCAGCTCGCGGGCGAACTTCTACGAGCAGTACTTC.